Presented here are 22 T cell receptor beta chains from one specimen sequenced in a study of T cells after yellow fever vaccination. Using its own MiXCR run on the 5' RACE reads, TCRdb lists one record per CDR3 protein. The profile covers around 300,000 distinct CDR3 sequences, with about 4.5% appearing a single time and approximately 19% taken by the ten largest. The sequences come from PBMCs, collected 15 days after the yellow fever booster vaccination. The receptors were gathered from a man between 18 and 29 years old who received the YFV17D yellow fever vaccine.

This clonotype was seen many times. The chain combines TRBV11-2 with TRBJ2-3; TRBD1 might be the D (5 bases). V was cut by 3 bases and J by 2 bases, with 12 bases left in between. This CDR3 has 15 amino acids. Germline loops: CDR1 SGHAT, CDR2 FQNNGV. CDR3 in DNA: TGTGCCAGCAGCTTCCGGACACACTACACAGATACGCAGTATTTT. Amino acids: CASSFRTHYTDTQYF.

This chain links TRBV18 with TRBJ2-3, with 10 bases aligning to TRBD1. With V trimmed by 2 bases and J by 4 bases, 3 bases remained unmatched. The length of the CDR3 is 15 residues. Per germline, CDR1 KGHSH and CDR2 LQKENI. This CDR3 is CASSPRTGGSDTQYF. CDR3 coding DNA: TGTGCCAGCTCACCAAGGACAGGGGGATCAGATACGCAGTATTTT. Drawing the rest from reference TRBV18 and TRBJ2-3, the complete variable domain is NAGVMQNPRHLVRRRGQEARLRCSPMKGHSHVYWYRQLPEEGLKFMVYLQKENIIDESGMPKERFSAEFPKEGPSILRIQQVVRGDSAAYFCASSPRTGGSDTQYFGPGTRLTVL.

A few counts support this clonotype. This chain joins TRBV7-3 and TRBJ2-3; D may be TRBD1 or TRBD2 (6 bases each). Germline-derived CDR1 and CDR2 are SGHTA and FQGTGA. Trimming removed 0 bases at V and 1 base at J, with 14 bases between. The length of the CDR3 is 17 residues. In DNA, the CDR3 is TGTGCCAGCAGCTTAACCCCCACGGGGGCAGGCACAGATACGCAGTATTTT. Translating gives CASSLTPTGAGTDTQYF.

This clonotype turned up a few times. The chain joins TRBV5-4 to TRBJ2-2; D not resolved. Germline values: CDR1 SGHNT, CDR2 YYREEE (reference sequence). Trimming removed 3 bases at V and 5 bases at J, with 8 bases between. This CDR3 region has 13 residues. CDR3 DNA sequence: TGTGCCAGCAGCTACCTTTGGACCGGGGAGCTGTTTTTT. Amino acid sequence: CASSYLWTGELFF.

This clonotype was detected only a few times. The chain is built from TRBV30 and TRBJ1-1, with D possibly being TRBD1 (5 bases). Germline loops: CDR1 GTSNPN, CDR2 SVGIG (reference sequence). The CDR3 contains 14 residues. The CDR3 nucleotides read TGTGCTCAGGACGTCTCAGGGAAACACACTGAAGCTTTCTTT. Translated: CAQDVSGKHTEAFF.

This clonotype was observed many times. This chain links TRBV10-1 with TRBJ1-2; D may be TRBD1 (6 bases). The CDR3 contains 15 residues. V shed 0 bases and J shed 6 bases, with 14 bases lying between them. Germline V gene data show CDR1 as WNHNN and CDR2 as SYGVQD (reference sequence). This chain's CDR3 is CASSESRAGAHGYTF. The CDR3 DNA is TGCGCCAGCAGTGAGTCGAGGGCAGGGGCTCATGGCTACACCTTC.

The chain has TRBV27 and TRBJ2-3, with 14 bases matching TRBD2. The V and J ends lost 8 bases and 3 bases, in that order; junction bases with no gene match: 4. Germline lookup yields CDR1 MNHEY and CDR2 SMNVEV (reference sequence). The CDR3 has 15 amino acids. The CDR3, as DNA: TGTGCCAGCCGCGGACTAGCGGGGGGAACAGATACGCAGTATTTT. Amino acid sequence: CASRGLAGGTDTQYF.

This rearrangement joins TRBV18 to TRBJ1-2, with D unresolved. Trimming took off 4 bases at V and 3 bases at J, with 6 bases between the two ends. Germline V gene data show CDR1 as KGHSH and CDR2 as LQKENI. The CDR3 sequence is 12 residues long. CDR3 DNA sequence: TGTGCCAGCTCACGGGCTGACTATGGCTACACCTTC. This encodes CASSRADYGYTF.

V is TRBV23-1 and J is TRBJ2-5; D uncertain. TRBV23-1 is an open reading frame, and its role is uncertain. The CDR3 length is 13 residues. The germline V and J ends were trimmed by 8 bases and 5 bases, with 15 bases remaining between them. CDR3 sequence (DNA): TGCGCCAGCCCTATGGACCGTAGGGAGACCCAGTACTTC. Translation: CASPMDRRETQYF.

This clonotype was seen repeatedly, ten times or more. This chain uses TRBV6-6 with TRBJ2-7, with D possibly TRBD2 on 5 matching bases. This CDR3 has 13 residues. V was clipped by 3 bases and J by 3 bases, with 9 bases between them. Germline V gives CDR1 MNHNY, CDR2 SVGAGI (reference sequence). CDR3 sequence reads: CASSYDGNYEQYF. In nucleotides, the CDR3 is TGTGCCAGCAGTTATGACGGGAACTACGAGCAGTACTTC.

V is TRBV20-1 and J is TRBJ1-4, with D maybe TRBD1 (5 bases). This CDR3 contains 14 residues. The ends were cut back, 3 bases at V and 7 bases at J, with 15 bases in the middle. CDR1 and CDR2 from the germline V gene are DFQATT and SNEGSKA (reference sequence). The CDR3 coding sequence is TGCAGTGCTAGTCTGGGGGGGTGGGGTGAAAAACTGTTTTTT. Amino acids: CSASLGGWGEKLFF.

This clonotype has a count of ten or more. The CDR3 region is CASSGAGSSYEQYF. The CDR3 DNA follows: TGCGCCAGCAGCGGCGCAGGTAGCTCCTACGAGCAGTACTTC. The J gene is TRBJ2-7, the V gene TRBV5-1; D is uncertain. Trimming took 4 bases from V and 0 from J, leaving 11 bases between them. CDR3 length: 14 amino acids. In germline, CDR1 is SGHRS, CDR2 YFSETQ.

V gene TRBV28 combines with J gene TRBJ2-7; 7 bases align to TRBD1. Trimming cost V 4 bases and J 5 bases; bases outside gene matches: 11. Germline values: CDR1 MDHEN, CDR2 SYDVKM. CDR3 length: 15 residues. CDR3 sequence: CASSSAGTGAHEQYV. CDR3 nucleotides: TGTGCCAGCAGTTCCGCCGGTACAGGGGCTCACGAGCAGTACGTC.

This chain uses TRBV6-5 with TRBJ1-6; tentative D call: TRBD1 (5 bases). Germline CDR1 and CDR2: MNHEY and SVGAGI. The CDR3 is 15 residues long. V lost 2 bases and J 9 bases, leaving 14 bases between the germline ends. CDR3 nucleotides: TGTGCCAGCAGTTACACGGAGCAGGGCTCTTCACCCCTCCACTTT. Translated: CASSYTEQGSSPLHF.

This clonotype has at least ten counts. This chain connects TRBV27 to TRBJ2-1; tentative D call: TRBD1 (5 bases). The germline gives CDR1 MNHEY, CDR2 SMNVEV (reference sequence). V was trimmed by 5 bases and J by 8 bases, leaving 7 bases between them. The CDR3 contains 11 residues. CDR3 sequence (DNA): TGTGCCAGCAGTCAGGGTTATGAGCAGTTCTTC. It yields the protein CASSQGYEQFF.

Ten or more counts support this clonotype. The chain combines TRBV20-1 with TRBJ2-5; D unclear. The germline V gene has CDR1 DFQATT and CDR2 SNEGSKA (reference sequence). This CDR3 is 13 amino acids long. Trimming removed 0 bases from V and 5 bases from J, with 10 bases in between. The CDR3 spells CSARESPRETQYF. Written as DNA, the CDR3 is TGCAGTGCTAGAGAGTCCCCCAGGGAGACCCAGTACTTC.

This clonotype was found many times. The chain is built from TRBV15 and TRBJ1-3, with no clear D. Trimming took off 1 base at V and 3 bases at J, with 10 bases between the two ends. Germline CDR1 and CDR2: LNHNV and YYDKDF (reference sequence). CDR3 length: 15 residues. As DNA, the CDR3 is TGTGCCACCAGCAGAGCCGTCTACGGTGGAAACACCATATATTTT. Translating it yields CATSRAVYGGNTIYF.

This clonotype was detected many times. CDR3 region: CASRRTGVGEKLFF. For the CDR3, the DNA is TGTGCCAGCAGACGTACAGGGGTAGGGGAAAAACTGTTTTTT. The chain is built from TRBV7-2 and TRBJ1-4; 7 nucleotides align to TRBD1. CDR3 length: 14 residues. The germline CDR1 and CDR2 sequences are SGHTA and FQGNSA. The V segment lost 6 bases and the J segment 8 bases; nucleotides outside the gene matches: 9.

In this sample, this clonotype turned up many times. The J gene is TRBJ2-1, the V gene TRBV20-1; 9 bases map to TRBD2. The CDR3 spans 16 residues. The V gene's germline CDR1 is DFQATT and CDR2 SNEGSKA (reference sequence). The junction had 5 bases not matched to a gene; V was cut back by 1 base and J by 1 base. In DNA, the CDR3 is TGCAGTGCTAGAGGGGCTAGCGGGGAGTCCTACAATGAGCAGTTCTTC. Translating it yields CSARGASGESYNEQFF.

This clonotype was seen many times. The CDR3 DNA is TGCAGCCCCATGGCCGTGTGGGCAGCTACGGGGTACGAGCAGTACGTC. Protein product: CSPMAVWAATGYEQYV. The J gene is TRBJ2-7, the V gene TRBV29-1, with a possible D match to TRBD2 (5 bases). The CDR3 totals 16 residues. V was cut by 8 bases and J by 4 bases, with 27 bases left in between. The germline gives CDR1 SQVTM, CDR2 ANQGSEA.

The genes are TRBV18 and TRBJ2-5, with D possibly being TRBD2 (5 bases). Germline V gives CDR1 KGHSH, CDR2 LQKENI. The CDR3 runs to 14 residues. V lost 1 base and J 1 base, leaving 7 bases between the germline ends. CDR3 sequence (DNA): TGTGCCAGCTCACCACTACGGGGCCAAGAGACCCAGTACTTC. Translated, it gives CASSPLRGQETQYF.

In this sample, this clonotype turned up a few times. This chain's CDR3 is CASSPTRREKLFF. In DNA, the CDR3 is TGTGCCAGCAGTCCCACCAGGCGCGAAAAACTGTTTTTT. The chain is built from TRBV6-5 and TRBJ1-4, with unresolved D. This CDR3 region has 13 residues. Between the trimmed V and J ends, which lost 5 bases and 8 bases, there was a span of 12 bases. Looked up from germline, CDR1 is MNHEY and CDR2 is SVGAGI.